The subject of this entry is one T cell receptor (beta chain). This receptor's antigen is unknown. No base-level quality is on record; no much larger clone is a single base apart. CDR1 and CDR2, per the germline V gene, are SGHDN and FVKESK. The V end loses 4 bases and the J end loses 1 base, and a stretch of 7 bases separates them. The CDR3, cysteine through phenylalanine, is 13 amino acids long. CDR3 DNA is the only sequence kept; it has 39 bases, read in frame from the first base. These data belong to a study of blood T cell repertoires in COVID-19 (dated by TCRdb to the early 2020s). For the wider study: The collaborator samples originated in the United States, Italy and Spain and spanned the acute and convalescent phases of COVID-19. Where available, HLA class I and class II types were obtained from metadata supplied by the sample provider rather than from assay-based typing. A de-identified subject ID, COVID-19 status, age in years and sex were almost always included in the sample metadata. The material from the prospective study consisted of cDNA or gDNA derived from T cells, B-cell-depleted T cells, or PBMCs. The samples were drawn from the first 160 participants of the ongoing ImmuneRACE study and from some 1,300 subjects provided by 6 global collaborators. The dataset comprised deeply sampled blood TCRbeta repertoires from subjects exposed to, actively infected with, or recovered from COVID-19. The repertoires were made available in a free public database intended to serve as a resource for research on the immune response to SARS-CoV-2.

On the study overall, not on this receptor specifically: The quantity of clinical and demographic metadata differed by source and by participant and was supplied without curation.

TCRbeta CDR3 regions were amplified from genomic DNA using the immunoSEQ Assay, a bias-controlled multiplex PCR. Turning to the authors' computational methods: Nucleated cell counts per sample were estimated from amplification of reference gene primers within the assay. To quantify the absolute abundance of each unique TCRbeta CDR3 rearrangement, sequence reads were collapsed and filtered. For each sample, productive Simpson clonality was calculated by taking the square root of Simpson's diversity index across productive rearrangements. TCRdb provides this immuneACCESS table in a form limited to in-frame rearrangements. Some clones are lacking; in checked studies, under half of them reflect an unresolved V gene, and why the rest are absent is not known. Clone size and V and J calls were adopted from that table, with D and trimming inferred from the DNA. In all, the sample holds 300,000 to 400,000 clones, and roughly 90% of those were seen once. About 0.89% of the sample is taken by the ten largest.

Participants in the prospective study were aged roughly 18 to 89 years, lived in 24 United States geographic areas, and enrolled through a virtual design. In the prospective study, participants were assigned to cohorts based on the clinical history participants reported in a screening survey and a study questionnaire. In the prospective study, whole blood, serum and a nasopharyngeal or oropharyngeal swab were collected from each participant by mobile phlebotomists. Over a roughly 2-month period, participants in the prospective study had the option of providing additional blood draws and questionnaires. Prospective study blood samples were shipped either frozen or at room temperature before DNA extraction.

The receptor was derived from a woman aged 25 to 45 with acute COVID-19. The material sequenced was PBMCs or T cells enriched from blood (not recorded which). The sequence is built from TRBV14 and TRBJ1-2; TRBD1 is perhaps the D gene, given 5 matching bases. The encoded CDR3 is CASSRGSNYGYTF. DNA sequence: TGTGCCAGCAGCCGGGGCAGTAACTATGGCTACACCTTC. Outside the CDR3, residues come from the reference TRBV14 and TRBJ1-2 proteins, so the full variable domain is: EAGVTQFPSHSVIEKGQTVTLRCDPISGHDNLYWYRRVMGKEIKFLLHFVKESKQDESGMPNNRFLAERTGGTYSTLKVQPAELEDSGVYFCASSRGSNYGYTFGSGTRLTVV.